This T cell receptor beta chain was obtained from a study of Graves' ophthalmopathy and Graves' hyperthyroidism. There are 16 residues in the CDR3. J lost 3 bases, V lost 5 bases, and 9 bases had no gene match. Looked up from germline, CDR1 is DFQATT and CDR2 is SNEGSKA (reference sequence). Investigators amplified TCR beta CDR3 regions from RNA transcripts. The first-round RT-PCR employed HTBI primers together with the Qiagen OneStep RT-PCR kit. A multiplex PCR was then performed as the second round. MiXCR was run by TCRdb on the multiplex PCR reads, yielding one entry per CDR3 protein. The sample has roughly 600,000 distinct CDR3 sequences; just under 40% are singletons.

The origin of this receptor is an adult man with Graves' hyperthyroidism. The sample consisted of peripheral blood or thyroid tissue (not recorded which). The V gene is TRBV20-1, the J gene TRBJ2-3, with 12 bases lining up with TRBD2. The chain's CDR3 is CSAVPGTSGRTDTQYF. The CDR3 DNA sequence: TGCAGTGCTGTCCCCGGGACTAGCGGGCGAACAGATACGCAGTATTTT.